This TCR beta chain was retrieved from a study of blood T cell repertoires in COVID-19. Study background: COVID-19 samples collected from the United States, Italy and Spain covered acute and convalescent phases.

This CDR3 is built from 17 residues. The germline V gene encodes CDR1 SGHTA and CDR2 FQGTGA. J was trimmed by 5 bases and V by 5 bases; bases with no gene match: 13. Which cohort a participant joined came from the clinical history participants gave. Original data processing: Amplification with reference gene primers provided the estimates of nucleated cell counts. Repertoires were generated with immunoSEQ multiplex PCR, while TCRdb's copy carries only in-frame clones and drops some. V and J calls and clone size are copied from that table; D and trimming were computed from the DNA. Of roughly 280,000 clones listed, about 87% are singletons.

The source of this sequence is a woman between 45 and 65 years old who had recovered from COVID-19. V is TRBV7-3 and J is TRBJ2-3, with 10 bases that match TRBD2. The material sequenced was PBMCs or T cells enriched from blood (not recorded which). The DNA for the CDR3 is TGTGCCAGCAGCCCATACGGGCTAGCGGGAGTGGGAGATACGCAGTATTTT. Residues: CASSPYGLAGVGDTQYF.